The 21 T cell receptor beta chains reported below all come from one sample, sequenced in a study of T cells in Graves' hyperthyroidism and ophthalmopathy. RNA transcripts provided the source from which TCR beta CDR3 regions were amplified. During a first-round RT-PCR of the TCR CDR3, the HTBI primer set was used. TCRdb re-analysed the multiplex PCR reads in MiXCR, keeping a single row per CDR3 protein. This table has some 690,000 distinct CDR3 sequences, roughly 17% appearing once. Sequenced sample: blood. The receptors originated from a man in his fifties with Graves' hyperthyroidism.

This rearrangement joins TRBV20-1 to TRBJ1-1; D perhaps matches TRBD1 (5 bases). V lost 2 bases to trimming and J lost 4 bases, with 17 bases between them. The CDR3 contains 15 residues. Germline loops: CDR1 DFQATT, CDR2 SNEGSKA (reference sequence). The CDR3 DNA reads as TGCAGTGCTAGATTGGGAACGGGGGGAGGCACTGAAGCTTTCTTT. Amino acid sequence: CSARLGTGGGTEAFF.

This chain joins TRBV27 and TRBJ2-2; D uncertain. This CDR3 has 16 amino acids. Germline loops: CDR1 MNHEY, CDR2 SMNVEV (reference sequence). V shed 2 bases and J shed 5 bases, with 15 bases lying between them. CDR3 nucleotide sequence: TGTGCCAGCAGTTTAAATCGGCCTATAGGTACCGGGGAGCTGTTTTTT. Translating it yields CASSLNRPIGTGELFF.

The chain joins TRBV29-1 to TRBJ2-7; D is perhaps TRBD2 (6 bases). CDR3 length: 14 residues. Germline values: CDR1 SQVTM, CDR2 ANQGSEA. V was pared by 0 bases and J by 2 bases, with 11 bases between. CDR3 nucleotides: TGCAGCGTTGAAGACGGGGACTCCACCTACGAGCAGTACTTC. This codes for CSVEDGDSTYEQYF.

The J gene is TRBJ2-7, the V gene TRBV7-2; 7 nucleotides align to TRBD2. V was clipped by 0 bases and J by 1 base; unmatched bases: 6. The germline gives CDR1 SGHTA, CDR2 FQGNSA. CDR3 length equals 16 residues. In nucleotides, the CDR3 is TGTGCCAGCAGCTTAGCAATCGCGGGACTATCCTACGAGCAGTACTTC. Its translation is CASSLAIAGLSYEQYF.

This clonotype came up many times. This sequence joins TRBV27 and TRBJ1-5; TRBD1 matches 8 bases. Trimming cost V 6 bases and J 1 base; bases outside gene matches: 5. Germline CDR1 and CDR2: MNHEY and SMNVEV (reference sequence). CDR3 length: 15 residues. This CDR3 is CASSEDRASNQPQHF. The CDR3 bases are TGTGCCAGCAGCGAGGACAGGGCCAGCAATCAGCCCCAGCATTTT.

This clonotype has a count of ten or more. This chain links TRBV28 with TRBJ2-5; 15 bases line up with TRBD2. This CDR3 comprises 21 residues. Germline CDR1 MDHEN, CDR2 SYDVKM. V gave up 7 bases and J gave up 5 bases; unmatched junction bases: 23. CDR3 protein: CASKKGVWLRSGTSGGETQYF. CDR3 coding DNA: TGTGCCAGCAAAAAAGGGGTTTGGCTTCGATCCGGGACTAGCGGGGGGGAGACCCAGTACTTC.

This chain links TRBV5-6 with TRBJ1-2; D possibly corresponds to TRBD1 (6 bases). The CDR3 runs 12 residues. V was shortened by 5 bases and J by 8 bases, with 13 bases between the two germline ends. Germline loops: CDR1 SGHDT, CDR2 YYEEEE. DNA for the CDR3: TGTGCCAGCAGGCCAGGGGTTAAAGGCTACACCTTC. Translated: CASRPGVKGYTF.

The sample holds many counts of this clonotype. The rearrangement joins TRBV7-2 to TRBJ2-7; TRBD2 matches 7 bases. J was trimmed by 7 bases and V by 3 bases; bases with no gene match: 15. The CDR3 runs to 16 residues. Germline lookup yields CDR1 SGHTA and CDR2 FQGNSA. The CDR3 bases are TGTGCCAGCAGCTTGAGAGGAAGCGGGACTTTCCGGGAGCAGTACTTC. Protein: CASSLRGSGTFREQYF. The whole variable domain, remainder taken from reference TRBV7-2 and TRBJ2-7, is GAGVSQSPSNKVTEKGKDVELRCDPISGHTALYWYRQSLGQGLEFLIYFQGNSAPDKSGLPSDRFSAERTGGSVSTLTIQRTQQEDSAVYLCASSLRGSGTFREQYFGPGTRLTVT.

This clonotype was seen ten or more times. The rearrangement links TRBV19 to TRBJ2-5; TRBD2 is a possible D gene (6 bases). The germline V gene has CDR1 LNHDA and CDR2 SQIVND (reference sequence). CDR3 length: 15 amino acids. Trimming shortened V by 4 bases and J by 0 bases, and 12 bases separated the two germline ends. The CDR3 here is CASSNPRGYQETQYF. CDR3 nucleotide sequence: TGTGCCAGTAGTAATCCCCGGGGGTACCAAGAGACCCAGTACTTC.

The CDR3: CSARRWGEALSNQPQHF. The CDR3 bases are TGCAGTGCTAGAAGATGGGGGGAGGCCCTTAGCAATCAGCCCCAGCATTTT. This chain connects TRBV20-1 to TRBJ1-5, with D possibly being TRBD1 (5 bases). Trimming left V 2 bases short and J 0 bases short, with 17 bases between. Germline V gene data show CDR1 as DFQATT and CDR2 as SNEGSKA (reference sequence). This CDR3 contains 17 residues.

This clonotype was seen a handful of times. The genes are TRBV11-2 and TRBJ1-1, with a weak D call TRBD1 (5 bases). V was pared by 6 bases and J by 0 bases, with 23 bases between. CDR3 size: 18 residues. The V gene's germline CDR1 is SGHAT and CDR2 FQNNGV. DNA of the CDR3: TGTGCCAGCAGATTCTATGGGGGGTCGTCTAGGGTGAACACTGAAGCTTTCTTT. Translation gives CASRFYGGSSRVNTEAFF.

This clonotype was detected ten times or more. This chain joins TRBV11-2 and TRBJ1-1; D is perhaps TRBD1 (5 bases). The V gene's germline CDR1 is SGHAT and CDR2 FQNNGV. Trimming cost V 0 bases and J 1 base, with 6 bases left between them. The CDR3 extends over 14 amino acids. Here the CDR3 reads CASSLEGENTEAFF. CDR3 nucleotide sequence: TGTGCCAGCAGCTTAGAGGGGGAGAACACTGAAGCTTTCTTT.

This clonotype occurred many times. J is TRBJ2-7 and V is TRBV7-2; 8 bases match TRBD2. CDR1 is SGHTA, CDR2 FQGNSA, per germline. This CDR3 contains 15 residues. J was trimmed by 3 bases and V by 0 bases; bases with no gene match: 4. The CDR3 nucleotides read TGTGCCAGCAGCTTAGCAGCGGGAGTGAACTACGAGCAGTACTTC. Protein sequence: CASSLAAGVNYEQYF.

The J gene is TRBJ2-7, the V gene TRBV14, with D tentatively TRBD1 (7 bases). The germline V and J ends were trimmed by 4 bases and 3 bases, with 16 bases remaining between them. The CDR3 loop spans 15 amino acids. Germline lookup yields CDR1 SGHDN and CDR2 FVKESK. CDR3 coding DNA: TGTGCCAGCAGCCCCCGGAGGGGGCTACTCTACGAGCAGTACTTC. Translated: CASSPRRGLLYEQYF.

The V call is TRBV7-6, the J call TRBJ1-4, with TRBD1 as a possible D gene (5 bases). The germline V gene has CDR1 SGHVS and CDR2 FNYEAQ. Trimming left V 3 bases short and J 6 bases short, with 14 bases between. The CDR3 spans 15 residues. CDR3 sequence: CASSFHRDLDEKLFF. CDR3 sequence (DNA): TGTGCCAGCAGCTTCCACCGGGACCTCGATGAAAAACTGTTTTTT.

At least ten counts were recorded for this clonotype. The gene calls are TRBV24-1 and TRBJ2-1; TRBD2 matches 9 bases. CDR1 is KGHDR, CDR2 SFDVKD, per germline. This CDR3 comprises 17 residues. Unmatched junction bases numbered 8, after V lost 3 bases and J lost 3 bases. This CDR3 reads CATSDQLAGEGYNEQFF. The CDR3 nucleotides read TGTGCCACCAGTGATCAGTTAGCGGGAGAAGGCTACAATGAGCAGTTCTTC.

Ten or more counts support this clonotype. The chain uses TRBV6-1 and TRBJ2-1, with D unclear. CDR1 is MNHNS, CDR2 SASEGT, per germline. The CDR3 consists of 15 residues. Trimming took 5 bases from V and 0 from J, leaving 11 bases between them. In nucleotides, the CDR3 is TGTGCCAGCAGTCGTGGGTTAAACTCCTACAATGAGCAGTTCTTC. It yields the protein CASSRGLNSYNEQFF.

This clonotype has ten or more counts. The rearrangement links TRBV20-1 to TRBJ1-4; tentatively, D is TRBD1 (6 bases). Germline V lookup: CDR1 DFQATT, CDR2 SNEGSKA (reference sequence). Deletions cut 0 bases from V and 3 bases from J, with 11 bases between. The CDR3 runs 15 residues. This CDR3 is CSARDSGESNEKLFF. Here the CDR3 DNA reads TGCAGTGCTAGAGATTCAGGGGAATCTAATGAAAAACTGTTTTTT.

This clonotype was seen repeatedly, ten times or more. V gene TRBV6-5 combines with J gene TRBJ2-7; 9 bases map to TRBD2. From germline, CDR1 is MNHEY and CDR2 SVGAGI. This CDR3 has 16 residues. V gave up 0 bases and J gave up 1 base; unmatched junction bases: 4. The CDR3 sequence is CASSYSSGRFSYEQYF. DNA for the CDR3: TGTGCCAGCAGTTACTCAAGCGGGAGGTTTTCCTACGAGCAGTACTTC.

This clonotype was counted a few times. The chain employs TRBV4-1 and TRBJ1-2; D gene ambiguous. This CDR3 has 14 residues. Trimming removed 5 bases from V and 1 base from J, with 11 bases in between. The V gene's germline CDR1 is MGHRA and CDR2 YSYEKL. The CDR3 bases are TGCGCCAGCAGCAGGGATGTAGGTAACTATGGCTACACCTTC. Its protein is CASSRDVGNYGYTF.

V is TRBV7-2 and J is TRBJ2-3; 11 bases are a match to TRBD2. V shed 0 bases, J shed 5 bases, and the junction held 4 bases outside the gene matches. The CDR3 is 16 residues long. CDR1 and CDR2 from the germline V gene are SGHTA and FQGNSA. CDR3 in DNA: TGTGCCAGCAGCTTAGCTAGCGGGAGGGCCGTAGATACGCAGTATTTT. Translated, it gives CASSLASGRAVDTQYF.